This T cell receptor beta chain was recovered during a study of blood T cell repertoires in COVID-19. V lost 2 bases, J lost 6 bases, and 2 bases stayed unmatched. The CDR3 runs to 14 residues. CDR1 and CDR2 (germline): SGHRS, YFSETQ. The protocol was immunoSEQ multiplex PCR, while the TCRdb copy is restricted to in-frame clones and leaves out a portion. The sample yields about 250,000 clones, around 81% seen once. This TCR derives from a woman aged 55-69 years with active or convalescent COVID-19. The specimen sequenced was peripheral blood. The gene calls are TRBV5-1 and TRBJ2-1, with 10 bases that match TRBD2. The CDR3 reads CASSFGLAANEQFF. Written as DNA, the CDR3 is TGCGCCAGCAGCTTTGGACTAGCGGCCAATGAGCAGTTCTTC.